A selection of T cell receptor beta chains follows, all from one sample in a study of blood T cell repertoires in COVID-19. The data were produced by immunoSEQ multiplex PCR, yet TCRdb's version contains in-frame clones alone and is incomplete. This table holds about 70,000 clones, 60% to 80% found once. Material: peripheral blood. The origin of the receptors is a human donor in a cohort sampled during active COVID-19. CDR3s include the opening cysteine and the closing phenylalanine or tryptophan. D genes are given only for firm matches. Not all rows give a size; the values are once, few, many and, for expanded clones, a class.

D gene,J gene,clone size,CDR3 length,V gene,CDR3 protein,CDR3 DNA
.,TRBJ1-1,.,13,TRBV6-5,CASSYPGTRSAFF,TGTGCCAGCAGTTACCCGGGAACAAGGAGCGCTTTCTTT
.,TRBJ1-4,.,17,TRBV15,CATSRTRAGGFDEKLFF,TGTGCCACCAGCAGAACCCGCGCCGGGGGGTTCGATGAAAAACTGTTTTTT
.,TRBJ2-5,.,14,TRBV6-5,CASSEVGGKATQYF,TGTGCCAGCAGCGAGGTCGGGGGAAAGGCGACCCAGTACTTC
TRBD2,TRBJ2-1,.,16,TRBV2,CASSLGLTGSYNEQFF,TGTGCCAGCAGCCTGGGACTAACCGGATCCTACAATGAGCAGTTCTTC
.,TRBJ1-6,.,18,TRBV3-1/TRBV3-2,CASSPRMAALWDNSPLHF,TGTGCCAGCAGCCCCCGAATGGCGGCTCTATGGGATAATTCACCCCTCCACTTT
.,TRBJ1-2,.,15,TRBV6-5,CASSYGQPNLGGYTF,TGTGCCAGCAGCTACGGACAGCCGAACCTTGGTGGCTACACCTTC
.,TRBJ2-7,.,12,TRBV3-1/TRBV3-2,CASSEGPNEQYF,TGTGCCAGCAGTGAGGGCCCCAACGAGCAGTACTTC
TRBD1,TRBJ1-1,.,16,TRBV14,CASSFAPGQGEAEAFF,TGTGCCAGCAGCTTTGCCCCGGGACAGGGAGAGGCTGAAGCTTTCTTT
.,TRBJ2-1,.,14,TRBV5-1,CASSLFQDNNEQFF,TGCGCCAGCAGCTTGTTCCAGGATAACAATGAGCAGTTCTTC
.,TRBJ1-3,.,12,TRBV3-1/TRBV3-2,CASSPSPFTIYF,TGTGCCAGCAGCCCTTCCCCGTTCACCATATATTTT
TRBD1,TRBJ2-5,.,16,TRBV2,CASRGDRVPVQETQYF,TGTGCCAGCAGGGGGGACAGGGTTCCGGTCCAAGAGACCCAGTACTTC
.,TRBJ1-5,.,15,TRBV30,CAWSWGGSSNQPQHF,TGTGCCTGGAGTTGGGGTGGGAGCAGCAATCAGCCCCAGCATTTT
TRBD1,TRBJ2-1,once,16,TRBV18,CASSPPSGQRYNEQFF,TGTGCCAGCTCACCACCCTCGGGACAGCGATACAATGAGCAGTTCTTC
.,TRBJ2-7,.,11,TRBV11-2,CASRLAREQYF,TGTGCCAGCAGGTTGGCCCGTGAGCAGTACTTC
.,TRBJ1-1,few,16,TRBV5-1,CASSPVGREPNTEAFF,TGCGCCAGCAGCCCCGTAGGCAGGGAACCGAACACTGAAGCTTTCTTT
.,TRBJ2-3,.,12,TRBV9,CASSPSTDTQYF,TGTGCCAGCAGCCCTAGCACAGATACGCAGTATTTT
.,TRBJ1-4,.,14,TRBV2,CASRKQGLGEKLFF,TGTGCCAGCAGGAAGCAGGGGTTAGGGGAAAAACTGTTTTTT
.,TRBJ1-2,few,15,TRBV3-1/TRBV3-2,CASSQDSRDMKGYTF,TGTGCCAGCAGCCAAGATTCGAGGGACATGAAAGGCTACACCTTC